The 17 T cell receptor beta chains below all came from one sample that was sequenced in a study of CD8 T cells in Susac syndrome. Random hexamers served to reverse transcribe roughly 0.5 to 1 ug RNA. MiXCR, run by TCRdb on the immunoSEQ multiplex PCR reads, gives a single entry per CDR3 protein. The sample holds around 150,000 distinct CDR3 sequences, approximately 95% seen once. Sequenced: CD4+ T cells from PBMCs. These receptors were taken from a human donor with multiple sclerosis.

The CDR3 spells CASSVRARGDRGYGYTF. The CDR3 nucleotides are TGTGCCAGCAGCGTAAGGGCGAGAGGGGACAGGGGTTATGGCTACACCTTC. The genes are TRBV9 and TRBJ1-2; 10 nucleotides align to TRBD1. V shed 1 base, J shed 5 bases, and the junction held 11 bases outside the gene matches. Germline V gene data show CDR1 as SGDLS and CDR2 as YYNGEE. The CDR3 has 17 amino acids.

The chain uses TRBV29-1 and TRBJ1-2; D is unclear. The V gene's germline CDR1 is SQVTM and CDR2 ANQGSEA. Deletions cut 5 bases from V and 2 bases from J, with 9 bases between. The CDR3 has 12 residues. The CDR3 region has the DNA TGCAGCGTTCGAAGAGGAAACTATGGCTACACCTTC. Translating gives CSVRRGNYGYTF. Drawing the rest from reference TRBV29-1 and TRBJ1-2, the complete variable domain is SAVISQKPSRDICQRGTSLTIQCQVDSQVTMMFWYRQQPGQSLTLIATANQGSEATYESGFVIDKFPISRPNLTFSTLTVSNMSPEDSSIYLCSVRRGNYGYTFGSGTRLTVV.

The V gene is TRBV30, the J gene TRBJ1-2; TRBD1 aligns across 7 bases. The CDR3 runs 15 residues. V lost 1 base, J lost 4 bases, and 9 bases stayed unmatched. The germline V gene has CDR1 GTSNPN and CDR2 SVGIG (reference sequence). CDR3 DNA sequence: TGTGCCTGGAGTGCCCCTTGGACAGGCCTCTATGGCTACACCTTC. This codes for CAWSAPWTGLYGYTF.

This chain joins TRBV27 and TRBJ1-1, with a weak D call TRBD1 (5 bases). The V and J ends lost 5 bases and 8 bases respectively, with 12 bases between them. Germline CDR1 MNHEY, CDR2 SMNVEV (reference sequence). The CDR3 has 12 amino acids. The CDR3 protein is CASSPRWGEAFF. As DNA, the CDR3 is TGTGCCAGCAGTCCGCGATGGGGGGAAGCTTTCTTT.

This clonotype was detected a few times. This chain uses TRBV4-3 with TRBJ1-1; no clear D gene. This CDR3 region has 14 residues. Trimming shortened V by 4 bases and J by 1 base, and 10 bases separated the two germline ends. The germline V gene encodes CDR1 LGHNA and CDR2 YSLEER. The CDR3 nucleotides read TGCGCCAGCAGCCTCTCATTACCGAACACTGAAGCTTTCTTT. This encodes CASSLSLPNTEAFF.

This chain connects TRBV7-9 to TRBJ1-1, with 8 bases matching TRBD1. Germline CDR1 is SEHNR and CDR2 is FQNEAQ (reference sequence). The V and J ends lost 3 bases and 4 bases, in that order; junction bases with no gene match: 4. This CDR3 contains 14 residues. CDR3 in DNA: TGTGCCAGCAGCTTTCAGGGGGCTAGCACTGAAGCTTTCTTT. Translated: CASSFQGASTEAFF.

This clonotype was detected only a few times. The J gene is TRBJ1-1, the V gene TRBV6-1; no definite D call. Germline V gene lookup returns CDR1 MNHNS and CDR2 SASEGT. V shed 5 bases and J shed 1 base, with 5 bases lying between them. The CDR3 sequence is 12 residues long. CDR3 amino acids: CASSRQNTEAFF. The CDR3, as DNA: TGTGCCAGCAGTCGCCAGAACACTGAAGCTTTCTTT.

V is TRBV27 and J is TRBJ1-5, with a weak D call TRBD1 (6 bases). The V and J ends lost 3 bases and 5 bases respectively, with 14 bases between them. Germline CDR1 and CDR2: MNHEY and SMNVEV (reference sequence). CDR3 length: 15 amino acids. In nucleotides, the CDR3 is TGTGCCAGCAGTTTCGGGCAGGGGCGCGATCAGCCCCAGCATTTT. It codes for CASSFGQGRDQPQHF.

The chain carries TRBV12-3 or TRBV12-4 and TRBJ1-5, with D uncertain. The CDR3 is 14 amino acids. Trimming shortened V by 1 base and J by 3 bases, and 7 bases separated the two germline ends. The CDR3 spells CASSLDGYNQPQHF. For the CDR3, the DNA is TGTGCCAGCAGTTTAGACGGATACAATCAGCCCCAGCATTTT.

This sequence joins TRBV24-1 and TRBJ1-5; D is unresolved. Trimming stripped 5 bases from V and 1 base from J, with 8 bases between. CDR3 length equals 14 residues. The germline gives CDR1 KGHDR, CDR2 SFDVKD. CDR3 residues: CATSAGQSNQPQHF. CDR3 nucleotides: TGTGCCACCAGTGCGGGTCAAAGCAATCAGCCCCAGCATTTT.

The genes are TRBV29-1 and TRBJ1-1; TRBD1 aligns across 10 bases. Germline V CDR1 and CDR2: SQVTM, ANQGSEA. J gave up 0 bases and V 7 bases, and 5 bases lay outside the gene matches. CDR3 length: 14 amino acids. CDR3 bases: TGCAGCGGCGACAGGGGGCAAGTGAACACTGAAGCTTTCTTT. Its protein is CSGDRGQVNTEAFF.

The chain has TRBV27 and TRBJ2-7; D may be TRBD1 (6 bases). The V end was cut by 3 bases, the J end by 3 bases, with 24 bases between. The CDR3 is 18 residues long. Germline V CDR1 and CDR2: MNHEY, SMNVEV (reference sequence). The CDR3 spells CASSFSGWGVGQNYEQYF. The CDR3 DNA is TGTGCCAGCAGTTTTTCGGGTTGGGGTGTTGGACAGAACTACGAGCAGTACTTC.

The V call is TRBV12-3 or TRBV12-4, the J call TRBJ1-1, with a possible D match to TRBD1 (5 bases). The ends were cut back, 1 base at V and 2 bases at J, with 11 bases in the middle. CDR3 size: 15 residues. The CDR3 loop is CASSLGRWGNTEAFF. For the CDR3, the DNA is TGTGCCAGCAGTTTAGGGCGGTGGGGCAACACTGAAGCTTTCTTT.

The rearrangement joins TRBV20-1 to TRBJ2-7, with D unclear. V lost 5 bases to trimming and J lost 3 bases, with 11 bases between them. The CDR3 has 12 amino acids. The V gene's germline CDR1 is DFQATT and CDR2 SNEGSKA (reference sequence). Here the CDR3 reads CSASDRIYEQYF. CDR3 DNA: TGCAGTGCTTCGGACCGGATCTACGAGCAGTACTTC.

The chain links TRBV5-1 to TRBJ2-7; the D gene is possibly TRBD1 (6 bases). Trimming took off 4 bases at V and 1 base at J, with 12 bases between the two ends. Germline loops: CDR1 SGHRS, CDR2 YFSETQ. This CDR3 has 14 residues. CDR3 sequence (DNA): TGCGCCAGCAGCCAACAGGGTTCGTCCTACGAGCAGTACTTC. This translates into CASSQQGSSYEQYF.

CDR3 residues: CSAILAAHRSSYNEQFF. In DNA form, the CDR3 reads TGCAGTGCCATACTAGCGGCCCACCGGAGCTCCTACAATGAGCAGTTCTTC. This rearrangement joins TRBV20-1 to TRBJ2-1; 8 nucleotides match TRBD2. Germline values: CDR1 DFQATT, CDR2 SNEGSKA (reference sequence). The CDR3 loop spans 17 amino acids. V trimming: 6 bases; J trimming: 0 bases; junction bases outside the gene matches: 13.

The chain has TRBV20-1 and TRBJ2-7; 9 nucleotides line up with TRBD1. V dropped 3 bases and J dropped 0; count of bases not matched to a gene: 9. This CDR3 region has 16 residues. CDR1 and CDR2 (germline): DFQATT, SNEGSKA (reference sequence). The CDR3 sequence is CSARPGQGRASYEQYF. DNA for the CDR3: TGCAGTGCTAGGCCGGGACAGGGACGGGCCTCCTACGAGCAGTACTTC.